The 5 T cell receptor beta chains below were found in one sample sequenced in a study of blood T cell repertoires in COVID-19. The protocol was immunoSEQ multiplex PCR, while the TCRdb copy is restricted to in-frame clones and leaves out a portion. The table records roughly 150,000 clones, about 92% of them present only once. Sequencing input: peripheral blood. The receptors shown here come from a man between 60 and 75 years old with active or convalescent COVID-19.

The chain links TRBV2 to TRBJ1-2; possible D gene TRBD1, 5 bases. This CDR3 region has 13 residues. The germline V and J ends were trimmed by 7 bases and 4 bases, with 13 bases remaining between them. Germline CDR1 reads SNHLY; CDR2 reads FYNNEI. Here the CDR3 DNA reads TGTGCCAGCAAAGTAAGACAGTCCTATGGCTACACCTTC. This sequence encodes CASKVRQSYGYTF.

In its sample, this clone was seen a few times. The V call is TRBV7-9, the J call TRBJ2-7, with 7 bases aligning to TRBD1. Germline V lookup: CDR1 SEHNR, CDR2 FQNEAQ (reference sequence). J gave up 0 bases and V 4 bases, and 9 bases lay outside the gene matches. The CDR3 extends over 16 amino acids. Here the CDR3 DNA reads TGTGCCAGCAGCTCACCTCCGGGACAGCACTCCTACGAGCAGTACTTC. Encoded protein: CASSSPPGQHSYEQYF.

CDR3 sequence (DNA): TGTGCCAGCAGCGCGAGACAGGGGGCGGCGAGTGGCTACACCTTC. This sequence encodes CASSARQGAASGYTF. The chain is built from TRBV7-2 and TRBJ1-2; 10 nucleotides line up with TRBD1. This CDR3 region has 15 residues. Losses at the gene ends were 5 bases for V and 7 bases for J; bases not matched to a gene: 10. Per germline, CDR1 SGHTA and CDR2 FQGNSA.

V and J are TRBV18 and TRBJ2-3, with a possible D match to TRBD2 (5 bases). Germline lookup yields CDR1 KGHSH and CDR2 LQKENI. The V gene lost 1 base and the J gene lost 0 bases, with 8 bases spanning the gap. The CDR3 length is 15 residues. The CDR3 region has the DNA TGTGCCAGCTCACCACTGCGGACTAGCACAGATACGCAGTATTTT. Its protein product is CASSPLRTSTDTQYF. Looking up the rest from reference TRBV18 and TRBJ2-3 gives the full variable domain: NAGVMQNPRHLVRRRGQEARLRCSPMKGHSHVYWYRQLPEEGLKFMVYLQKENIIDESGMPKERFSAEFPKEGPSILRIQQVVRGDSAAYFCASSPLRTSTDTQYFGPGTRLTVL.

V is TRBV18 and J is TRBJ1-4; maybe TRBD1 (5 bases). Trimming stripped 6 bases from V and 8 bases from J, with 16 bases between. The CDR3 sequence is 14 residues long. Germline assignment: CDR1 KGHSH and CDR2 LQKENI. CDR3 region: CASSVQSGNEKLFF. The CDR3 DNA follows: TGTGCCAGCTCCGTACAATCAGGGAACGAAAAACTGTTTTTT.